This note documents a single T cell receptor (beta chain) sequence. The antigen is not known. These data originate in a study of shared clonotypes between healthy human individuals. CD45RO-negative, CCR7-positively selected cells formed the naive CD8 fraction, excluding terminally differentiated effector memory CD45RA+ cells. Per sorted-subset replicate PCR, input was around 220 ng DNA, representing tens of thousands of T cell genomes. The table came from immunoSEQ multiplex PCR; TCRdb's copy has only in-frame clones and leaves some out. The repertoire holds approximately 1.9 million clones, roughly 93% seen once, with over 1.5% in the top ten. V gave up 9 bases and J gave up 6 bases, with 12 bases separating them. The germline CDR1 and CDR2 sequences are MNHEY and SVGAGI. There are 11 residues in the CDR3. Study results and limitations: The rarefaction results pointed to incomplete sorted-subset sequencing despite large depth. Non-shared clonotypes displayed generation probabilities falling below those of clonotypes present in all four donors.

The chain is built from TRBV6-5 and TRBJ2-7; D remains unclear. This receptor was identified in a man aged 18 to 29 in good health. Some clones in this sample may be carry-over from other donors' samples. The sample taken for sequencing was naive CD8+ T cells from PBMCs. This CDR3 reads CARPFIREQYF. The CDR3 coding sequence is TGTGCCAGGCCGTTTATCCGCGAGCAGTACTTC.